This T cell receptor (beta chain) was captured by sequencing in a study of blood T cells in healthy people across ages. This clonotype showed up just a few times. V was trimmed by 4 bases and J by 3 bases, leaving 13 bases between them. Germline V gene sequence: CDR1 SGHKS, CDR2 YYEKEE (reference sequence). The CDR3 has 14 amino acids. Primed by a sample-barcoded 5' primer and a J-beta primer mix, a second PCR proceeded for about 6 to 11 cycles. TCRdb analysed the 5' RACE reads with MiXCR anew, one entry per CDR3 protein. Among 1.5 million to 2 million distinct CDR3 sequences listed, 28% were seen once.

This chain uses TRBV5-5 with TRBJ2-5; the D gene is possibly TRBD2 (5 bases). Sequencing was carried out using blood. This clonotype originated in a woman aged 25 to 45 in good health. The DNA of the CDR3 is TGTGCCAGCAGCCCACCACTCGGGAAAGAGACCCAGTACTTC. Translation: CASSPPLGKETQYF. Using reference TRBV5-5 and TRBJ2-5 for the parts outside the CDR3, the full variable domain is DAGVTQSPTHLIKTRGQQVTLRCSPISGHKSVSWYQQVLGQGPQFIFQYYEKEERGRGNFPDRFSARQFPNYSSELNVNALLLGDSALYLCASSPPLGKETQYFGPGTRLLVL.